The 30 T cell receptor beta chains presented below share a single source sample, sequenced in a study of blood T cell repertoires in COVID-19. Repertoires were generated with immunoSEQ multiplex PCR, while TCRdb's copy carries only in-frame clones and drops some. The repertoire consists of roughly 180,000 clones, with 82% occurring once and the leading ten covering more than 9%. The source material was peripheral blood. These receptors were collected from an elderly woman with active or convalescent COVID-19.

The table lists this clone with a few counts. The J gene is TRBJ2-1, the V gene TRBV27; 10 nucleotides agree with TRBD2. The CDR3 length is 18 residues. Germline CDR1 is MNHEY and CDR2 is SMNVEV (reference sequence). Trimming removed 4 bases from V and 3 bases from J; junction bases left unmatched: 12. As DNA, the CDR3 is TGTGCCAGCAGTTCGCACTTAGGACTAGCGGTTGACTACAATGAGCAGTTCTTC. It translates to CASSSHLGLAVDYNEQFF.

This clone was seen just once. The chain uses TRBV30 and TRBJ1-6; the match to TRBD1 covers 7 bases. Trimming cost V 6 bases and J 4 bases; bases outside gene matches: 3. The CDR3 has 13 amino acids. The V gene's germline CDR1 is GTSNPN and CDR2 SVGIG (reference sequence). CDR3 in DNA: TGTGCCTGCGGGACAGAATATAATTCACCCCTCCACTTT. Its protein product is CACGTEYNSPLHF.

The rearrangement uses TRBV7-9 and TRBJ2-1; 8 positions match TRBD1. The CDR3 has 15 amino acids. Germline V gene lookup returns CDR1 SEHNR and CDR2 FQNEAQ (reference sequence). V gave up 5 bases and J gave up 2 bases; unmatched junction bases: 5. CDR3 region: CASSADRGPYNEQFF. DNA for the CDR3: TGTGCCAGCAGCGCCGACAGGGGCCCCTACAATGAGCAGTTCTTC.

V and J are TRBV18 and TRBJ2-7; TRBD1 matches 7 bases. J was trimmed by 2 bases and V by 4 bases; bases with no gene match: 8. This CDR3 is built from 15 residues. CDR1 KGHSH and CDR2 LQKENI come from the germline V gene. Written as DNA, the CDR3 is TGTGCCAGCTCACGCGACCGGGACAGTACCTACGAGCAGTACTTC. It specifies CASSRDRDSTYEQYF.

This clone showed up just once. This chain links TRBV9 with TRBJ1-2, with 8 positions matching TRBD1. CDR1 is SGDLS and CDR2 is YYNGEE in the germline V gene. This CDR3 is 12 amino acids long. V shed 6 bases, J shed 8 bases, and the junction held 6 bases outside the gene matches. DNA of the CDR3: TGTGCCAGCACCCGGACAGGGAGCGGCTACACCTTC. It encodes CASTRTGSGYTF.

The V and J genes are TRBV7-6 and TRBJ2-1, with 13 bases aligning to TRBD2. V was pared by 1 base and J by 4 bases, with 1 base of the junction left unmatched. The CDR3 runs to 16 residues. The germline CDR1 and CDR2 sequences are SGHVS and FNYEAQ. The CDR3 loop reads CASSLGGLAGYNEQFF. CDR3 DNA: TGTGCCAGCAGCTTAGGGGGACTAGCGGGATACAATGAGCAGTTCTTC.

This sequence joins TRBV10-3 and TRBJ1-2, with 7 bases lining up with TRBD1. Germline values: CDR1 ENHRY, CDR2 SYGVKD. The CDR3 totals 14 residues. The trim removed 6 bases at V and 3 bases at J, leaving 7 bases unmatched. CDR3 loop: CAIRETGVDYGYTF. The CDR3 DNA is TGTGCCATCAGGGAAACAGGGGTTGACTATGGCTACACCTTC.

CDR3 in DNA: TGTGCCAGCAGCTTGGCCGGGGGACGCTACGAGCAGTACTTC. The encoded protein is CASSLAGGRYEQYF. The chain has TRBV5-4 and TRBJ2-7; D possibly corresponds to TRBD2 (6 bases). V was shortened by 0 bases and J by 3 bases, with 10 bases between the two germline ends. CDR1 is SGHNT and CDR2 is YYREEE in the germline V gene (reference sequence). There are 14 residues in the CDR3.

The CDR3: CASSLPDGFEAFF. For the CDR3, the DNA is TGTGCCAGCAGTTTGCCAGACGGGTTTGAAGCTTTCTTT. The chain is built from TRBV28 and TRBJ1-1; D gene ambiguous. Germline V gene data show CDR1 as MDHEN and CDR2 as SYDVKM. The CDR3 is 13 residues long. Trimming shortened V by 3 bases and J by 7 bases, and 12 bases separated the two germline ends.

This chain links TRBV30 with TRBJ2-3, with TRBD1 identical over 8 bases. Germline V CDR1 and CDR2: GTSNPN, SVGIG (reference sequence). V shed 0 bases and J 6 bases; nucleotides not matched to a gene: 5. This CDR3 is built from 14 residues. The CDR3 DNA sequence: TGTGCCTGGAGTGTGGACAGGGTGTGGGATACGCAGTATTTT. Its protein is CAWSVDRVWDTQYF.

This chain joins TRBV7-9 and TRBJ2-1, with unresolved D. Trimming shortened V by 5 bases and J by 0 bases, and 11 bases separated the two germline ends. Germline-derived CDR1 and CDR2 are SEHNR and FQNEAQ (reference sequence). The CDR3 is 15 residues long. The CDR3 protein is CASSDTDTSYNEQFF. The CDR3 DNA reads TGTGCCAGCAGCGACACAGATACCTCCTACAATGAGCAGTTCTTC.

The chain's CDR3 is CASSPGDPGSPLHF. The CDR3 bases are TGTGCCAGCAGCCCCGGAGACCCAGGGTCACCCCTCCACTTT. V is TRBV7-9 and J is TRBJ1-6, with D perhaps matching TRBD1 (5 bases). The germline CDR1 and CDR2 sequences are SEHNR and FQNEAQ (reference sequence). CDR3 length: 14 residues. Trimming removed 5 bases at V and 10 bases at J, with 15 bases between.

The chain combines TRBV5-1 with TRBJ1-1; D ambiguous. The length of the CDR3 is 14 residues. The V and J ends lost 1 base and 1 base respectively, with 8 bases between them. Germline CDR1 reads SGHRS; CDR2 reads YFSETQ. CDR3 sequence: CASSLLPSNTEAFF. CDR3 DNA sequence: TGCGCCAGCAGCTTGCTCCCTTCGAACACTGAAGCTTTCTTT.

The genes are TRBV5-1 and TRBJ2-2; 10 nucleotides match TRBD2. Germline V gene lookup returns CDR1 SGHRS and CDR2 YFSETQ. The CDR3 covers 14 residues. V gave up 3 bases and J gave up 7 bases; unmatched junction bases: 3. CDR3 DNA: TGCGCCAGCAGCTCGGCTAGCGGGGGCGGGGAGCTGTTTTTT. Residues: CASSSASGGGELFF. The full variable domain, rest sourced from reference TRBV5-1 and TRBJ2-2, is KAGVTQTPRYLIKTRGQQVTLSCSPISGHRSVSWYQQTPGQGLQFLFEYFSETQRNKGNFPGRFSGRQFSNSRSEMNVSTLELGDSALYLCASSSASGGGELFFGEGSRLTVL.

The CDR3: CASSNRAETQYF. The CDR3 bases are TGTGCCAGCAGCAATAGAGCAGAGACCCAGTACTTC. This chain uses TRBV7-2 with TRBJ2-5; no definite D call. V was shortened by 5 bases and J by 4 bases, with 8 bases between the two germline ends. This CDR3 comprises 12 residues. CDR1 is SGHTA, CDR2 FQGNSA, per germline.

The V call is TRBV6-5, the J call TRBJ1-2; D unclear. V dropped 6 bases and J dropped 4 bases, with 12 bases sitting between them. This CDR3 is built from 13 residues. Germline V CDR1 and CDR2: MNHEY, SVGAGI. This chain's CDR3 is CASRRTESYGYTF. The CDR3 bases are TGTGCCAGCAGGCGTACAGAGTCCTATGGCTACACCTTC.

This rearrangement joins TRBV11-3 to TRBJ1-4, with 12 bases aligning to TRBD1. The CDR3 covers 16 residues. V lost 5 bases and J lost 7; bases outside the gene matches: 8. The V gene's germline CDR1 is SGHNT and CDR2 YENEEA. The CDR3 sequence is CASSPGTGGAGEKLFF. The CDR3 coding sequence is TGTGCCAGCAGCCCCGGGACAGGGGGCGCAGGTGAAAAACTGTTTTTT.

The chain uses TRBV9 and TRBJ1-2; 8 bases match TRBD1. The ends lost 4 bases at V and 3 bases at J; junction bases unmatched: 8. The CDR3 spans 15 residues. Germline V gives CDR1 SGDLS, CDR2 YYNGEE. CDR3 nucleotide sequence: TGTGCCAGCAGCCCTCACCCACAGGGGGACTATGGCTACACCTTC. Its protein product is CASSPHPQGDYGYTF.

The chain carries TRBV28 and TRBJ2-1; D is uncertain. Germline V CDR1 and CDR2: MDHEN, SYDVKM. The ends were cut back, 6 bases at V and 3 bases at J, with 3 bases in the middle. There are 11 residues in the CDR3. Here the CDR3 DNA reads TGTGCCAGCAGATACTACAATGAGCAGTTCTTC. Protein: CASRYYNEQFF.

This clone appeared once. The gene calls are TRBV5-1 and TRBJ1-6, with D maybe TRBD1 (5 bases). Germline CDR1 is SGHRS and CDR2 is YFSETQ. V was cut by 5 bases and J by 6 bases, with 15 bases left in between. The CDR3 covers 15 residues. Here the CDR3 reads CASRARAHSNSPLHF. DNA for the CDR3: TGCGCCAGCAGAGCCAGGGCCCATTCTAATTCACCCCTCCACTTT. Full variable domain (rest looked up from reference TRBV5-1 and TRBJ1-6): KAGVTQTPRYLIKTRGQQVTLSCSPISGHRSVSWYQQTPGQGLQFLFEYFSETQRNKGNFPGRFSGRQFSNSRSEMNVSTLELGDSALYLCASRARAHSNSPLHFGNGTRLTVT.

V is TRBV7-2 and J is TRBJ1-4; TRBD1 matches 7 bases. V shed 6 bases and J 10 bases; nucleotides not matched to a gene: 5. This CDR3 region has 12 residues. Germline CDR1 and CDR2: SGHTA and FQGNSA. The CDR3 spells CASRGSGGKLFF. In nucleotides, the CDR3 is TGTGCCAGCAGGGGATCAGGGGGAAAACTGTTTTTT.

The rearrangement uses TRBV5-4 and TRBJ2-3; 10 bases are a match to TRBD1. The germline gives CDR1 SGHNT, CDR2 YYREEE (reference sequence). The V segment lost 4 bases and the J segment 3 bases; nucleotides outside the gene matches: 2. The CDR3 contains 14 residues. CDR3 coding DNA: TGTGCCAGCAGCCGGGACAGGGGTACAGATACGCAGTATTTT. This gives the protein CASSRDRGTDTQYF.

V and J are TRBV5-6 and TRBJ2-7, with TRBD2 matching over 12 bases. The V segment lost 3 bases and the J segment 5 bases; nucleotides outside the gene matches: 6. Germline loops: CDR1 SGHDT, CDR2 YYEEEE. This CDR3 spans 15 amino acids. CDR3 residues: CASSSRLAGAHEQYF. For the CDR3, the DNA is TGTGCCAGCAGCTCCAGACTAGCGGGAGCTCACGAGCAGTACTTC.

The chain combines TRBV27 with TRBJ1-6, with 8 bases fitting TRBD1. CDR3 length equals 16 residues. Germline V gene sequence: CDR1 MNHEY, CDR2 SMNVEV (reference sequence). V shed 5 bases and J 9 bases; nucleotides not matched to a gene: 12. The CDR3 nucleotides are TGTGCCAGCAGTGATTTATTCCAGGGGGCGTCTTCACCCCTCCACTTT. Translation gives CASSDLFQGASSPLHF.

This clone was counted once. V and J are TRBV12-3 or TRBV12-4 and TRBJ2-7; D gene uncertain. The CDR3 extends over 12 amino acids. V was pared by 7 bases and J by 3 bases, with 10 bases between. CDR3 residues: CASKSNSYEQYF. The CDR3 DNA reads as TGTGCCAGCAAATCCAACAGCTACGAGCAGTACTTC.

Worth noting for this clone: This same CDR3 is encoded by further DNA sequences in the sample. This sequence joins TRBV5-1 and TRBJ2-7; 7 bases line up with TRBD2. Germline CDR1 reads SGHRS; CDR2 reads YFSETQ. The CDR3 totals 14 residues. The V and J ends lost 0 bases and 1 base, in that order; junction bases with no gene match: 1. CDR3 nucleotides: TGCGCCAGCAGCTTGGGCGGGGGATCCTACGAGCAGTACTTC. Translating gives CASSLGGGSYEQYF.

The J gene is TRBJ2-1, the V gene TRBV4-2; the match to TRBD2 covers 7 bases. With V trimmed by 1 base and J by 4 bases, 10 bases remained unmatched. Per germline, CDR1 LGHNA and CDR2 YNFKEQ. The CDR3 length is 17 residues. CDR3 region: CASSQVFRGGRYNEQFF. The CDR3 coding sequence is TGTGCCAGCAGCCAAGTGTTTCGTGGCGGGAGATACAATGAGCAGTTCTTC.

This rearrangement joins TRBV5-6 to TRBJ1-2; a possible D gene is TRBD1 (6 bases). The length of the CDR3 is 14 residues. The V gene's germline CDR1 is SGHDT and CDR2 YYEEEE. Trimming cost V 2 bases and J 2 bases, with 10 bases left between them. CDR3 DNA: TGTGCCAGCAGCTTCGGGCAGGGGAACTATGGCTACACCTTC. Amino acid sequence: CASSFGQGNYGYTF.

The V gene is TRBV21-1, the J gene TRBJ2-7; the table's D gene call, TRBD2, was not cross checked with the DNA. TRBV21-1 is a listed pseudogene. The CDR3 has 17 amino acids. CDR3 nucleotide sequence: TGTGCCAGCAGCCCCACTGCGGGGGCCGCGCCAAATTCCGAGCAGTACTTC. Translated: CASSPTAGAAPNSEQYF.

The chain employs TRBV6-5 and TRBJ1-5; 9 nucleotides line up with TRBD1. Trimming cost V 6 bases and J 0 bases; bases outside gene matches: 3. This CDR3 has 15 amino acids. The germline CDR1 and CDR2 sequences are MNHEY and SVGAGI. CDR3 sequence: CASRRTGDSNQPQHF. For the CDR3, the DNA is TGTGCCAGCAGACGGACAGGGGATAGCAATCAGCCCCAGCATTTT.